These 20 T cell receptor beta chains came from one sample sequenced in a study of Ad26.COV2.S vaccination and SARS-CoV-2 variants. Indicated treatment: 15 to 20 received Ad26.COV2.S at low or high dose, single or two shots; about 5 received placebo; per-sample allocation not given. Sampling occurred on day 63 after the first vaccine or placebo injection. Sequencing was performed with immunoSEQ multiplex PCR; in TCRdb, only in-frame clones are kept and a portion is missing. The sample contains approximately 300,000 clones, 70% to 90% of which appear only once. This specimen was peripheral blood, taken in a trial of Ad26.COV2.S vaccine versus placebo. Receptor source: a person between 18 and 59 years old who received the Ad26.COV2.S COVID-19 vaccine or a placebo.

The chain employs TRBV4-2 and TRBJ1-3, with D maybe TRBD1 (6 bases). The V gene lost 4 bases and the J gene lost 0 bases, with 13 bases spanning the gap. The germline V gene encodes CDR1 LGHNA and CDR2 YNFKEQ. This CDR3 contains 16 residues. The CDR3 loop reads CASSRVGASSGNTIYF. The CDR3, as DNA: TGTGCCAGCAGCCGGGTGGGGGCCAGCTCTGGAAACACCATATATTTT.

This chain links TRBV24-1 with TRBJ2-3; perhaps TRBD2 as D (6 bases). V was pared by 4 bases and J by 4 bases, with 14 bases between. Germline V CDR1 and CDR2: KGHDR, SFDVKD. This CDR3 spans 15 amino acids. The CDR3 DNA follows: TGTGCCACCAGTGACGAGTCGGGCGGGGCAGATACGCAGTATTTT. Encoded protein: CATSDESGGADTQYF.

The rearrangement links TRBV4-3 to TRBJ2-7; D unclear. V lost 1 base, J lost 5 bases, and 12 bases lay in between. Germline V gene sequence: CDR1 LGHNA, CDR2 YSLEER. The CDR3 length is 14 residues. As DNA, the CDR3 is TGCGCCAGCAGCCAAGGGATAGGTGCGGACGAGCAGTACTTC. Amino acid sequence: CASSQGIGADEQYF.

Here the CDR3 DNA reads TGTGCCAGCAGCCTCGGACAGGGAGCAAGATCACCCCTCCACTTT. This gives the protein CASSLGQGARSPLHF. The chain combines TRBV7-6 with TRBJ1-6, with TRBD1 matching 8 bases. The V segment lost 5 bases and the J segment 10 bases; nucleotides outside the gene matches: 10. Per germline, CDR1 SGHVS and CDR2 FNYEAQ. The CDR3 loop spans 15 amino acids.

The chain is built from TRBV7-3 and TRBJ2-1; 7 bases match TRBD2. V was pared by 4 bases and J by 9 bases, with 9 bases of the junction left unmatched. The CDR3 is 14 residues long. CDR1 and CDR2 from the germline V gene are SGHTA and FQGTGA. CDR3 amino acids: CASSSSGSKGEQFF. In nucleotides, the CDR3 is TGTGCCAGCAGCTCTAGCGGCAGTAAGGGTGAGCAGTTCTTC.

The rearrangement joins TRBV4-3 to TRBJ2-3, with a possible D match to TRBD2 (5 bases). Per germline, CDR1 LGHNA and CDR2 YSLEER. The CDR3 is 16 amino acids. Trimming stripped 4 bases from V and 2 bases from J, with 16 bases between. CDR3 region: CASSLISGLVTDTQYF. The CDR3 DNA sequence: TGCGCCAGCAGCCTCATCTCGGGGTTGGTCACAGATACGCAGTATTTT.

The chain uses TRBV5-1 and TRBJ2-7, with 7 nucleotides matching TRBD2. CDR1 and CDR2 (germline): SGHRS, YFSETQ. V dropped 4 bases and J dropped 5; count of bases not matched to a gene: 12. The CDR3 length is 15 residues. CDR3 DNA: TGCGCCAGCAGCCCTGGGAAGGGAGGGATCAACGAGCAGTACTTC. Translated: CASSPGKGGINEQYF.

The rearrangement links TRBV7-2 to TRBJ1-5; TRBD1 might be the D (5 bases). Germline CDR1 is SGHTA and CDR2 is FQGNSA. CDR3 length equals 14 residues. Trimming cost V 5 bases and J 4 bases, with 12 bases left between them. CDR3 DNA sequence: TGTGCCAGCAGCGATAGGGACGGTAATCAGCCCCAGCATTTT. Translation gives CASSDRDGNQPQHF. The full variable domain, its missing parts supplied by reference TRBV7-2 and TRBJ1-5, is GAGVSQSPSNKVTEKGKDVELRCDPISGHTALYWYRQSLGQGLEFLIYFQGNSAPDKSGLPSDRFSAERTGGSVSTLTIQRTQQEDSAVYLCASSDRDGNQPQHFGDGTRLSIL.

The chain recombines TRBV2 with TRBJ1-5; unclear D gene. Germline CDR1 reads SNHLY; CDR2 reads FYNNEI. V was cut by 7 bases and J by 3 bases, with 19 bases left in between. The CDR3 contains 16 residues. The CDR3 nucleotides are TGTGCCAGCACTGTAGAGGCCAGGAAAATCAATCAGCCCCAGCATTTT. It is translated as CASTVEARKINQPQHF.

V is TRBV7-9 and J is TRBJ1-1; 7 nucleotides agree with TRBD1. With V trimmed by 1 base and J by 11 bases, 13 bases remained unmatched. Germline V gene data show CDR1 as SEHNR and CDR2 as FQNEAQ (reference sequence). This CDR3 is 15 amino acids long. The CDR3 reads CASSLDRGSSYVAFF. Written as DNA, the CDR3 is TGTGCCAGCAGCTTAGACAGGGGATCTTCTTATGTTGCTTTCTTT.

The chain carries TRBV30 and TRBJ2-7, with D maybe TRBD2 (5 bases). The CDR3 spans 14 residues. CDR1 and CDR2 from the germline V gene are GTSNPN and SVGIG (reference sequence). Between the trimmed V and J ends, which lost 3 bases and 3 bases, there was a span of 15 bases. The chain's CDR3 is CAWRPPAGYYEQYF. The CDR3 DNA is TGTGCCTGGAGACCCCCGGCGGGTTACTACGAGCAGTACTTC.

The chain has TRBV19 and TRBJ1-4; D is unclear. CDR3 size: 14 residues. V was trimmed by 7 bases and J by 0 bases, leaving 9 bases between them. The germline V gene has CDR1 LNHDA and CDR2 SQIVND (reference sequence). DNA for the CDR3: TGTGCCAGTACCAGTGGTCCAACTAATGAAAAACTGTTTTTT. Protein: CASTSGPTNEKLFF.

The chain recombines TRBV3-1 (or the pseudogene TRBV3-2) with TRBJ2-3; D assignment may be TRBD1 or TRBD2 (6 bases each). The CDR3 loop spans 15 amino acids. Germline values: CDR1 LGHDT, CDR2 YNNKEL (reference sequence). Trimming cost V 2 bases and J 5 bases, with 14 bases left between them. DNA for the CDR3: TGTGCCAGCAGCCAATTAAGGGGGGCCGGAGATACGCAGTATTTT. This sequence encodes CASSQLRGAGDTQYF.

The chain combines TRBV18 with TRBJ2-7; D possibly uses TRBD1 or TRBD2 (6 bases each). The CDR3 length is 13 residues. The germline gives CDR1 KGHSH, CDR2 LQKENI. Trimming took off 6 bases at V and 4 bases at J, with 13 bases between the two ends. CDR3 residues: CASSTGAGYEQYF. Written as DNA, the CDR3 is TGTGCCAGCTCCACGGGGGCAGGTTACGAGCAGTACTTC.

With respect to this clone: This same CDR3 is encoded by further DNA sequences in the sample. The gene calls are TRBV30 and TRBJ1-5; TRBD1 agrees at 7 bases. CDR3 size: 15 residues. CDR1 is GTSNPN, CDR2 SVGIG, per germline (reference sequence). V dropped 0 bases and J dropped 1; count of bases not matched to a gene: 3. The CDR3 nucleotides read TGTGCCTGGAGTGTCAGGGGGGGGAGCAATCAGCCCCAGCATTTT. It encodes CAWSVRGGSNQPQHF.

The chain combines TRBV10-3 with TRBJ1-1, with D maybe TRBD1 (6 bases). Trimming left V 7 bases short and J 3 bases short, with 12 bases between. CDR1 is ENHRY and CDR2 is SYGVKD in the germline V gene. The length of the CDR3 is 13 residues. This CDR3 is CAINPGVDTEAFF. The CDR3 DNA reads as TGTGCCATCAATCCAGGGGTGGACACTGAAGCTTTCTTT.

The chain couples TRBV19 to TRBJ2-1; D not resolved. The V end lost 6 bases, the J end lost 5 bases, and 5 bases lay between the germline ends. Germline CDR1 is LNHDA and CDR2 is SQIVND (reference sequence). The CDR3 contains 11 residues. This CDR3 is CASRGNNEQFF. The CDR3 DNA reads TGTGCCAGTAGGGGAAACAATGAGCAGTTCTTC.

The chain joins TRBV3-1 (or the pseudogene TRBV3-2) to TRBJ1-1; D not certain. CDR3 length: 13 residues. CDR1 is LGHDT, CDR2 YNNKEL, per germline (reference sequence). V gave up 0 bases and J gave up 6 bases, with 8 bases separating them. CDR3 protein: CASSQDTRAEAFF. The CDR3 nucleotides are TGTGCCAGCAGCCAAGATACAAGGGCTGAAGCTTTCTTT.

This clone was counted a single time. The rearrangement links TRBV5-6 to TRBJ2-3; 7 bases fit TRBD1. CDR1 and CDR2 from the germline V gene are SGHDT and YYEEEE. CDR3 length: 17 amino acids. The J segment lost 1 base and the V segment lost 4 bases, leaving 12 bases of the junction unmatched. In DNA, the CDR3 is TGTGCCAGCAGCGCCTACGATTGGACAGGCCGCACAGATACGCAGTATTTT. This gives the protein CASSAYDWTGRTDTQYF.

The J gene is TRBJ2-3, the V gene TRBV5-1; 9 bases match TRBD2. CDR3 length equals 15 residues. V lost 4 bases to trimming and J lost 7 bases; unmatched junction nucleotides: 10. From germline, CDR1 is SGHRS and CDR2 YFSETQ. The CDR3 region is CASSMERGEQYTQYF. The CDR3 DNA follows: TGCGCCAGCAGCATGGAGCGGGGGGAGCAGTATACGCAGTATTTT. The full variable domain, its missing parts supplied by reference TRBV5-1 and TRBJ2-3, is KAGVTQTPRYLIKTRGQQVTLSCSPISGHRSVSWYQQTPGQGLQFLFEYFSETQRNKGNFPGRFSGRQFSNSRSEMNVSTLELGDSALYLCASSMERGEQYTQYFGPGTRLTVL.